The rows below give T cell receptor beta chains drawn from one sample of a study of T cell responses to AZD1222 COVID-19 vaccine. Profiling relied on immunoSEQ multiplex PCR, and the TCRdb table lists in-frame clones only, not all of them. The sample has more than 60,000 clones, around four fifths seen once. The sequencing here drew on peripheral blood, taken 28 days after the second AZD1222 dose. All receptors derive from an adult who received the AZD1222 COVID-19 vaccine. Both conserved end residues are trimmed from each CDR3. Rows may omit the clone size; those that give it use once, few, many or a size class.

CDR3aa: ASTRDREGNQPQH
j_gene: TRBJ1-5
v_gene: TRBV19
abundance: -

CDR3aa: ASSLNSGELF
j_gene: TRBJ2-2
v_gene: TRBV7-3
abundance: -

CDR3aa: ASCRGGRGQWGEQY
j_gene: TRBJ2-7
v_gene: TRBV7-2
abundance: once

CDR3aa: ASESPTGGTGELF
j_gene: TRBJ2-2
v_gene: TRBV25-1
abundance: -

CDR3aa: ASSPMRTDEQQY
j_gene: TRBJ2-7
v_gene: TRBV5-1
abundance: -

CDR3aa: AISESAAYGYT
j_gene: TRBJ1-2
v_gene: TRBV10-3
abundance: -

CDR3aa: ASGRPNYGYT
j_gene: TRBJ1-2
v_gene: TRBV28
abundance: -

CDR3aa: ASSVGPDNRGVGYT
j_gene: TRBJ1-2
v_gene: TRBV9
abundance: -

CDR3aa: ASSATGVNTEAF
j_gene: TRBJ1-1
v_gene: TRBV7-3
abundance: -

CDR3aa: ASSINPGMATNEKLF
j_gene: TRBJ1-4
v_gene: TRBV19
abundance: -

CDR3aa: ASSPRAAGGPPAEQY
j_gene: TRBJ2-7
v_gene: TRBV4-3
abundance: medium-sized

CDR3aa: ATGQGGETQY
j_gene: TRBJ2-5
v_gene: TRBV6-5
abundance: -

CDR3aa: ASSLGQNQPQH
j_gene: TRBJ1-5
v_gene: TRBV28
abundance: -

CDR3aa: ASSQDRASITDTQY
j_gene: TRBJ2-3
v_gene: TRBV4-3
abundance: -

CDR3aa: ASSLGSEGGGNTEAF
j_gene: TRBJ1-1
v_gene: TRBV13
abundance: few

CDR3aa: ASLEEASGYNEQF
j_gene: TRBJ2-1
v_gene: TRBV2
abundance: many